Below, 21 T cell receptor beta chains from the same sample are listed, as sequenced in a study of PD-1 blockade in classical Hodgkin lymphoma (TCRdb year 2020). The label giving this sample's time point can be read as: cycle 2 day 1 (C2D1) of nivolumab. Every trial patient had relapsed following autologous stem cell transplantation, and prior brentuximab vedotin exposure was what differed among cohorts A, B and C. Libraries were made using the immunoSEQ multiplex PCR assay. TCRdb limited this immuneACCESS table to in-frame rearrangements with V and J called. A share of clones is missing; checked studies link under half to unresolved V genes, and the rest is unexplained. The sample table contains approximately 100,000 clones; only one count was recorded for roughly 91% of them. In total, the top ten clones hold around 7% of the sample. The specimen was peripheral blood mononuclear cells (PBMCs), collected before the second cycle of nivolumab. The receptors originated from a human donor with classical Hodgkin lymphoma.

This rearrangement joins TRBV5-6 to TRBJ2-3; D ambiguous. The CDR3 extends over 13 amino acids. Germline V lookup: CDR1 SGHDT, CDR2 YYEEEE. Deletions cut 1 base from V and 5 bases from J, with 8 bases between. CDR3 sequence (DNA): TGTGCCAGCAGCTTGACCTTAGAAGATACGCAGTATTTT. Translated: CASSLTLEDTQYF.

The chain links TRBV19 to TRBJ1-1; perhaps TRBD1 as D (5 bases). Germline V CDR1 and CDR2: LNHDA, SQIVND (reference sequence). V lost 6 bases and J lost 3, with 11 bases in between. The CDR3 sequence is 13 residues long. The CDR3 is CASSRLRDTEAFF. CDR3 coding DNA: TGTGCCAGTAGCAGACTCAGGGACACTGAAGCTTTCTTT.

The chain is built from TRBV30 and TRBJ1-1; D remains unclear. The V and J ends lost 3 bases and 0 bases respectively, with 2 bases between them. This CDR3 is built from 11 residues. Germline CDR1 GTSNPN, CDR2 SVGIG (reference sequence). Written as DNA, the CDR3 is TGTGCCTGGAGCCTGAACACTGAAGCTTTCTTT. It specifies CAWSLNTEAFF.

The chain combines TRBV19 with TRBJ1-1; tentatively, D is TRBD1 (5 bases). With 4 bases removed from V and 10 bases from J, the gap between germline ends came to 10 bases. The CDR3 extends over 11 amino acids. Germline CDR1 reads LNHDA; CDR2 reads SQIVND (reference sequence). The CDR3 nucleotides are TGTGCCAGTAGTAAGGGACGGGCAGCTTTCTTT. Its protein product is CASSKGRAAFF.

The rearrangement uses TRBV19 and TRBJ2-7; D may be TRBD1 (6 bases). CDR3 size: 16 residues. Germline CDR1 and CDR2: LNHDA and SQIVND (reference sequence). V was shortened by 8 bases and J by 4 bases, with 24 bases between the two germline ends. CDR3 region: CASDPPGHSSPYEQYF. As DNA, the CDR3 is TGTGCCAGTGATCCACCGGGACATTCTTCTCCTTACGAGCAGTACTTC.

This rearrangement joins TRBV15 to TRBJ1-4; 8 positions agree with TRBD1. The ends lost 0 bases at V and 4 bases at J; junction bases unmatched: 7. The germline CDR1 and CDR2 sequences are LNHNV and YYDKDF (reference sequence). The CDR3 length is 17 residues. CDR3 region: CATSRDWGTGHNEKLFF. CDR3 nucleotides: TGTGCCACCAGCAGAGATTGGGGGACAGGTCATAATGAAAAACTGTTTTTT.

CDR3 sequence: CASSMVWGSYEQYF. The CDR3 coding sequence is TGTGCCAGTAGTATGGTCTGGGGCTCCTACGAGCAGTACTTC. This rearrangement joins TRBV19 to TRBJ2-7; D remains ambiguous. V was pared by 3 bases and J by 0 bases, with 9 bases between. The CDR3 runs 14 residues. Looked up from germline, CDR1 is LNHDA and CDR2 is SQIVND (reference sequence).

The CDR3 sequence: CASSLVLGPSNEQFF. CDR3 bases: TGCGCCAGCAGCTTGGTTTTAGGGCCTTCCAATGAGCAGTTCTTC. This chain links TRBV5-1 with TRBJ2-1; D is undetermined. This CDR3 has 15 residues. Germline V CDR1 and CDR2: SGHRS, YFSETQ. Trimming left V 0 bases short and J 6 bases short, with 13 bases between.

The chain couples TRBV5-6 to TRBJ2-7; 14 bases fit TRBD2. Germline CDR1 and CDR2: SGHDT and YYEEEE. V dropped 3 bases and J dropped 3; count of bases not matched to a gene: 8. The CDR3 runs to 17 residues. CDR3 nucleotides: TGTGCCAGCAGCTGGACTAGCGGGGGGACGCCCCGCTACGAGCAGTACTTC. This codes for CASSWTSGGTPRYEQYF.

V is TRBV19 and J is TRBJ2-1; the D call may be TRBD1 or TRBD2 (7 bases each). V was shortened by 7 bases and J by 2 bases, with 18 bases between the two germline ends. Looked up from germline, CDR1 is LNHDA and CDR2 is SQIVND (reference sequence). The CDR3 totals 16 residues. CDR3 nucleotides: TGTGCCAGTACCTTCAGGGGAGGGGGCACCTACAATGAGCAGTTCTTC. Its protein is CASTFRGGGTYNEQFF.

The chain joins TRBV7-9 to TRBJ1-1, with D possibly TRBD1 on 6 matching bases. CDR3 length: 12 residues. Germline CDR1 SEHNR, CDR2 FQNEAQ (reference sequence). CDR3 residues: CAGGTLNTEAFF. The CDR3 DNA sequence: TGTGCAGGGGGGACATTGAACACTGAAGCTTTCTTT.

CDR3 sequence (DNA): TGTGCCATCAGTGAGGGGCTAGTGAAGGCCGGGGAGCTGTTTTTT. The encoded protein is CAISEGLVKAGELFF. This chain links TRBV10-3 with TRBJ2-2, with D hard to call. The V gene's germline CDR1 is ENHRY and CDR2 SYGVKD. There are 15 residues in the CDR3. Trimming cost V 2 bases and J 6 bases, with 13 bases left between them.

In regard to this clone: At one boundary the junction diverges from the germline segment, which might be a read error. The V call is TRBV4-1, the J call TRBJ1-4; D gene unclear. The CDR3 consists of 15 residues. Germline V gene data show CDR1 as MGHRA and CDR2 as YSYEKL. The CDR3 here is CASSKEVEHNEKLFF. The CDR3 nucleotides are TGCGCCAGCAGCAAAGAGGTTGAGCATAATGAAAAACTGTTTTTT.

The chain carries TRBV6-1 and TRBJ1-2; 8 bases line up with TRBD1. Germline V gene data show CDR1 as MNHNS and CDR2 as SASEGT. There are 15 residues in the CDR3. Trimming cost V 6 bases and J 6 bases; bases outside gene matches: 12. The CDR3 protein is CASSQAQGARDGYTF. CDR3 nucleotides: TGTGCCAGCAGCCAAGCCCAGGGGGCAAGGGATGGCTACACCTTC.

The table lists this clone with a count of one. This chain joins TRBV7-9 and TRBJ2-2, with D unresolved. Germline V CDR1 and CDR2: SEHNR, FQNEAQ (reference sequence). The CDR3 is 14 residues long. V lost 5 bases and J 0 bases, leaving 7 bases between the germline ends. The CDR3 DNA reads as TGTGCCAGCAGCCTAGGTACGAACACCGGGGAGCTGTTTTTT. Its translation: CASSLGTNTGELFF.

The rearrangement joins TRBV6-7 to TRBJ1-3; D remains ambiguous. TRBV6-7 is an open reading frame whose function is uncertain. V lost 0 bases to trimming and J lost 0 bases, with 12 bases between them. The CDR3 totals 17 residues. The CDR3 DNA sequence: TGTGCCAGCAGTTACTCTTTGGTCGGATGCTCTGGAAACACCATATATTTT. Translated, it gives CASSYSLVGCSGNTIYF.

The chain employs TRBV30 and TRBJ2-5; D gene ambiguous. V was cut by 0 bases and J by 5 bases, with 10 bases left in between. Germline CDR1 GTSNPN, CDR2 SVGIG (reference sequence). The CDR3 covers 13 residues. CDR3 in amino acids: CAWSVNSRETQYF. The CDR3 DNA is TGTGCCTGGAGTGTAAATAGCCGGGAGACCCAGTACTTC.

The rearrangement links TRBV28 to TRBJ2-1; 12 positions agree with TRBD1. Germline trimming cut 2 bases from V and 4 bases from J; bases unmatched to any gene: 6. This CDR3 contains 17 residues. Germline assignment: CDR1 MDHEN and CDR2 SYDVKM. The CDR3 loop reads CASSLKGQGARYNEQFF. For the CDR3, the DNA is TGTGCCAGCAGTTTAAAGGGACAGGGGGCGCGATACAATGAGCAGTTCTTC.

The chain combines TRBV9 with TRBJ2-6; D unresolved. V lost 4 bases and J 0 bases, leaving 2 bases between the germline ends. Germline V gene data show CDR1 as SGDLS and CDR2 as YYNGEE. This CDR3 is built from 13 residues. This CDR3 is CASSNSGANVLTF. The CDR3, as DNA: TGTGCCAGCAGCAACTCTGGGGCCAACGTCCTGACTTTC. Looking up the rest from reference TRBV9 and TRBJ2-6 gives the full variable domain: DSGVTQTPKHLITATGQRVTLRCSPRSGDLSVYWYQQSLDQGLQFLIQYYNGEERAKGNILERFSAQQFPDLHSELNLSSLELGDSALYFCASSNSGANVLTFGAGSRLTVL.

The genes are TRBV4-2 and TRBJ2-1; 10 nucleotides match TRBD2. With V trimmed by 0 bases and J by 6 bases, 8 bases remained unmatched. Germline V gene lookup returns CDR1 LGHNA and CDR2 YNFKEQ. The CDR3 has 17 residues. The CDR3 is CASSQDSSGGGANEQFF. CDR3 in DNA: TGTGCCAGCAGCCAAGATTCTAGCGGGGGAGGGGCCAATGAGCAGTTCTTC.

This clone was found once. The CDR3 region is CASSAGLHEKLFF. Written as DNA, the CDR3 is TGTGCCAGCAGCGCAGGGCTGCATGAAAAACTGTTTTTT. The V call is TRBV9, the J call TRBJ1-4; the D gene is possibly TRBD1 (5 bases). The V end was cut by 3 bases, the J end by 6 bases, with 9 bases between. The V gene's germline CDR1 is SGDLS and CDR2 YYNGEE. The CDR3 spans 13 residues.